This T cell receptor beta chain originates from a study of CD8+CD57+ T cells in acquired aplastic anemia. Turning to the study itself: Sorted CD4+ and CD8+ cells yielded DNA averaging around 3.2 ug.

This CDR3 has 18 residues. Germline lookup yields CDR1 MNHNS and CDR2 SASEGT. The V gene end was trimmed by 6 bases and the J gene end by 1 base; junction bases not matched to a gene: 14. Genomic DNA was employed as the template in profiling TCR beta VDJ and CDR3. TCRdb passed the reads through MiXCR, listing each CDR3 protein once. Counted here are about 220,000 distinct CDR3 sequences, around 46% occurring once; the ten biggest clones make up approximately 8%. Broader study findings: Patients and controls shared some 29 CD8+ CDR3 sequences, which appeared highly expressed in patients and within their immunodominant clones.

Patients chosen for sequencing had shown CD8+CD57+ cell expansion by flow cytometry. With no exception, the patients had severe acquired aplastic anemia. Receipt of therapy had not occurred in any patient by the time of blood sampling. On this clonotype itself: Its specificity is not known.

This sequence was found in a human donor with aplastic anemia. The gene calls are TRBV6-1 and TRBJ2-5, with 10 bases fitting TRBD2. The sequencing input was sorted CD4+, CD8+, or CD8+CD57+ T cells (not recorded which) from PBMCs. In DNA form, the CDR3 reads TGTGCCAGCAGCCCCATAGGGATTAGCGGGAGGCGCCAAGAGACCCAGTACTTC. Encoded protein: CASSPIGISGRRQETQYF.